This T cell receptor (beta chain) was recovered during a study of T cell repertoires in cytomegalovirus infection. Study in general: Shared public TCR beta signatures pointed to both CMV infection and a matching HLA type.

This clonotype was detected many times. Its antigen is unknown. Study-wide points: Cumulative frequency of public TCR beta families picked out carriers of CMV plus the relevant HLA. CMV-specific HLA-C-restricted TCR beta clonotypes dominated the ex vivo response.

The V gene's germline CDR1 is SEHNR and CDR2 FQNEAQ (reference sequence). The CDR3 consists of 15 residues. Trimming removed 4 bases from V and 5 bases from J; junction bases left unmatched: 7. TCRdb independently ran MiXCR on the reads; one entry per CDR3 protein. Of 450,000 to 650,000 distinct CDR3 sequences listed, approximately 25% were seen once; the top ten hold less than 15%. The V and J genes are TRBV7-9 and TRBJ1-4; TRBD1 matches at 7 bases. The clonotype originates from a human donor in good health (CMV status not recorded). Some clones in this sample may be carry-over from other donors' samples. Sequenced material: PBMCs. Here the CDR3 DNA reads TGTGCCAGCAGCTCGAGACAGGGACTAAATGAAAAACTGTTTTTT. Protein sequence: CASSSRQGLNEKLFF.